The 24 T cell receptor beta chains presented below share a single source sample, sequenced in a study of radiation and T cells in renal cell carcinoma. This table comes from immunoSEQ multiplex PCR, and its TCRdb copy is limited to in-frame clones, with some not included. The sample contains 60,000 to 95,000 clones, less than 85% of which appear only once. Regarding time point: blood 4 weeks post-SBRT, at nephrectomy. Treatment defined: 15 Gy SBRT to primary tumor, nephrectomy 4 weeks later. The sample in question was blood, obtained from a patient whose treatment included radiotherapy and nephrectomy. The receptor source for this set is a woman aged 55 to 70 with renal cell carcinoma.

The chain uses TRBV5-4 and TRBJ2-5; D unresolved. Germline loops: CDR1 SGHNT, CDR2 YYREEE (reference sequence). The CDR3 covers 14 residues. The V end was cut by 2 bases, the J end by 5 bases, with 13 bases between. CDR3 loop: CASSLNALRETQYF. As DNA, the CDR3 is TGTGCCAGCAGCTTAAATGCCCTAAGGGAGACCCAGTACTTC.

This clone was counted once. The chain couples TRBV2 to TRBJ1-2, with TRBD1 matching over 10 bases. After removal of 5 bases from V and 4 bases from J, the junction contained 4 bases not matched to a gene. The CDR3 is 14 residues long. Germline assignment: CDR1 SNHLY and CDR2 FYNNEI. The CDR3 here is CASSTGTGVYGYTF. CDR3 DNA sequence: TGTGCCAGCAGTACCGGGACAGGGGTCTATGGCTACACCTTC.

The rearrangement joins TRBV7-2 to TRBJ2-7, with 9 bases fitting TRBD2. Per the germline V gene, CDR1 is SGHTA and CDR2 is FQGNSA. The trim removed 1 base at V and 2 bases at J, leaving 3 bases unmatched. The CDR3 runs 15 residues. DNA for the CDR3: TGTGCCAGCAGCTTAGGTAGCGGGGGCGCCTACGAGCAGTACTTC. Translation: CASSLGSGGAYEQYF.

The chain couples TRBV7-8 to TRBJ2-7, with D perhaps matching TRBD2 (5 bases). CDR3 length equals 17 residues. The V gene's germline CDR1 is SGHVS and CDR2 FQNEAQ. Trimming shortened V by 5 bases and J by 4 bases, and 24 bases separated the two germline ends. Here the CDR3 DNA reads TGTGCCAGCAGCCTCAAACATACGAGGGAGAGGGAATACGAGCAGTACTTC. Its translation: CASSLKHTREREYEQYF.

The V call is TRBV6-5, the J call TRBJ2-7, with D possibly TRBD1 on 5 matching bases. The ends were cut back, 2 bases at V and 3 bases at J, with 11 bases in the middle. The CDR3 spans 14 residues. Germline assignment: CDR1 MNHEY and CDR2 SVGAGI. The CDR3 here is CASSYGVGDYEQYF. The CDR3 bases are TGTGCCAGCAGTTACGGGGTAGGGGACTACGAGCAGTACTTC.

The CDR3 nucleotides are TGTGCCAGCAGCCAAGAATCCGGAAACACCATATATTTT. It codes for CASSQESGNTIYF. The gene calls are TRBV4-2 and TRBJ1-3; D uncertain. This CDR3 has 13 amino acids. Germline-derived CDR1 and CDR2 are LGHNA and YNFKEQ. Between the trimmed V and J ends, which lost 0 bases and 4 bases, there was a span of 4 bases.

The rearrangement links TRBV5-5 to TRBJ1-1; D ambiguous. The CDR3 consists of 14 residues. Germline V gene lookup returns CDR1 SGHKS and CDR2 YYEKEE (reference sequence). The V gene lost 0 bases and the J gene lost 1 base, with 7 bases spanning the gap. The CDR3 DNA follows: TGTGCCAGCAGCTTGGGTGCTGGGAACACTGAAGCTTTCTTT. Its protein is CASSLGAGNTEAFF. The full variable domain, completed using reference TRBV5-5 and TRBJ1-1, is DAGVTQSPTHLIKTRGQQVTLRCSPISGHKSVSWYQQVLGQGPQFIFQYYEKEERGRGNFPDRFSARQFPNYSSELNVNALLLGDSALYLCASSLGAGNTEAFFGQGTRLTVV.

The V call is TRBV29-1, the J call TRBJ1-3, with D tentatively TRBD1 (5 bases). This CDR3 contains 12 residues. Trimming cost V 3 bases and J 8 bases, with 11 bases left between them. In germline, CDR1 is SQVTM, CDR2 ANQGSEA. As DNA, the CDR3 is TGCAGCGTTGAGGGCAGGGCGGACACCATATATTTT. Protein product: CSVEGRADTIYF.

The chain employs TRBV18 and TRBJ2-2; D gene uncertain. Trimming stripped 2 bases from V and 2 bases from J, with 6 bases between. This CDR3 is built from 14 residues. Germline loops: CDR1 KGHSH, CDR2 LQKENI. The CDR3 nucleotides read TGTGCCAGCTCACCATGGGGTAACACCGGGGAGCTGTTTTTT. This encodes CASSPWGNTGELFF.

The rearrangement uses TRBV4-2 and TRBJ2-3; perhaps TRBD2 as D (6 bases). This CDR3 is 14 amino acids long. The ends were cut back, 3 bases at V and 0 bases at J, with 7 bases in the middle. Germline lookup yields CDR1 LGHNA and CDR2 YNFKEQ. CDR3 residues: CASSHGTSTDTQYF. The CDR3 DNA is TGTGCCAGCAGCCACGGGACTAGCACAGATACGCAGTATTTT.

V and J are TRBV27 and TRBJ2-7; no clear D. This CDR3 spans 13 amino acids. Deletions cut 5 bases from V and 1 base from J, with 9 bases between. Germline lookup yields CDR1 MNHEY and CDR2 SMNVEV (reference sequence). The CDR3 region is CASSPYKSYEQYF. The DNA for the CDR3 is TGTGCCAGCAGTCCCTACAAGTCCTACGAGCAGTACTTC.

The gene calls are TRBV5-8 and TRBJ1-2, with TRBD1 as a possible D gene (6 bases). The germline gives CDR1 SGHTS, CDR2 YDEGEE. CDR3 length: 16 amino acids. Trimming cost V 1 base and J 0 bases, with 13 bases left between them. The CDR3 reads CASSLLRGLTNYGYTF. CDR3 coding DNA: TGTGCCAGCAGCTTGCTCAGGGGATTAACTAACTATGGCTACACCTTC.

The V and J genes are TRBV11-2 and TRBJ2-3; perhaps TRBD2 as D (6 bases). Trimming stripped 10 bases from V and 4 bases from J, with 21 bases between. The V gene's germline CDR1 is SGHAT and CDR2 FQNNGV. This CDR3 is built from 15 residues. For the CDR3, the DNA is TGTGCCACGGGGGATGGGGCTAGCTGGGCAGATACGCAGTATTTT. Residues: CATGDGASWADTQYF.

Only one count was recorded for this clone. The rearrangement joins TRBV27 to TRBJ1-4, with TRBD1 matching 10 bases. Germline trimming cut 7 bases from V and 7 bases from J; bases unmatched to any gene: 15. This CDR3 spans 17 amino acids. Germline assignment: CDR1 MNHEY and CDR2 SMNVEV (reference sequence). CDR3 DNA sequence: TGTGCCAGCACAGGTTCATTCCGGGACAGGGGTGTTGAAAAACTGTTTTTT. Amino acid sequence: CASTGSFRDRGVEKLFF.

CDR3 residues: CATSPGQGASEQYF. The CDR3 DNA reads TGTGCCACCTCTCCGGGACAGGGGGCGAGTGAGCAGTACTTC. The V call is TRBV19, the J call TRBJ2-7, with 12 bases that match TRBD1. Trimming removed 10 bases from V and 7 bases from J; junction bases left unmatched: 11. Germline lookup yields CDR1 LNHDA and CDR2 SQIVND (reference sequence). The CDR3 is 14 residues long. Together with reference TRBV19 and TRBJ2-7, the CDR3 gives the full variable domain: DGGITQSPKYLFRKEGQNVTLSCEQNLNHDAMYWYRQDPGQGLRLIYYSQIVNDFQKGDIAEGYSVSREKKESFPLTVTSAQKNPTAFYLCATSPGQGASEQYFGPGTRLTVT.

This chain connects TRBV6-1 to TRBJ1-2, with D possibly matching TRBD1 (6 bases). The CDR3 sequence is 14 residues long. Germline assignment: CDR1 MNHNS and CDR2 SASEGT. The V end lost 4 bases, the J end lost 2 bases, and 11 bases lay between the germline ends. CDR3 DNA: TGTGCCAGCAGTGGGGGGCAGGCAAACTATGGCTACACCTTC. Its translation is CASSGGQANYGYTF.

The chain uses TRBV7-9 and TRBJ2-3; 8 bases align to TRBD2. The CDR3 is 16 residues long. Germline V CDR1 and CDR2: SEHNR, FQNEAQ (reference sequence). V shed 1 base and J 3 bases; nucleotides not matched to a gene: 6. The CDR3 DNA follows: TGTGCCAGCAGCTTAGAAGGTTCGGGGGGGACAGATACGCAGTATTTT. This translates into CASSLEGSGGTDTQYF.

This chain connects TRBV18 to TRBJ1-1; the match to TRBD1 covers 7 bases. Germline V CDR1 and CDR2: KGHSH, LQKENI. V dropped 3 bases and J dropped 0; count of bases not matched to a gene: 4. The CDR3 spans 15 residues. In DNA form, the CDR3 reads TGTGCCAGCTCACCCCCACAGGGGATGAACACTGAAGCTTTCTTT. The encoded protein is CASSPPQGMNTEAFF. Combining the CDR3 with reference TRBV18 and TRBJ1-1 gives the whole variable domain NAGVMQNPRHLVRRRGQEARLRCSPMKGHSHVYWYRQLPEEGLKFMVYLQKENIIDESGMPKERFSAEFPKEGPSILRIQQVVRGDSAAYFCASSPPQGMNTEAFFGQGTRLTVV.

Concerning this clone: This same CDR3 is encoded by further DNA sequences in the sample. This sequence joins TRBV5-1 and TRBJ2-2; 7 nucleotides agree with TRBD1. Per the germline V gene, CDR1 is SGHRS and CDR2 is YFSETQ. This CDR3 comprises 15 residues. The V segment lost 4 bases and the J segment 6 bases; nucleotides outside the gene matches: 9. Written as DNA, the CDR3 is TGCGCCAGCAGCAGTGCCGTACAGGGGCCCGGGGAGCTGTTTTTT. It translates to CASSSAVQGPGELFF.

The chain recombines TRBV30 with TRBJ1-1; D is uncertain. CDR1 and CDR2 from the germline V gene are GTSNPN and SVGIG (reference sequence). The CDR3 is 12 amino acids. V gave up 5 bases and J gave up 8 bases, with 15 bases separating them. The CDR3 region has the DNA TGTGCCTGGTTTCTCTCTCCCTCCGAAGCTTTCTTT. It is translated as CAWFLSPSEAFF.

The J gene is TRBJ1-2, the V gene TRBV28; no definite D call. The CDR3 is 14 amino acids. Trimming stripped 3 bases from V and 4 bases from J, with 12 bases between. Per the germline V gene, CDR1 is MDHEN and CDR2 is SYDVKM. The CDR3 DNA is TGTGCCAGCAGTTTCCGACATTTCTCCTATGGCTACACCTTC. Translation gives CASSFRHFSYGYTF.

This clone has a handful of counts. The chain carries TRBV5-1 and TRBJ1-2; 8 nucleotides agree with TRBD1. CDR1 SGHRS and CDR2 YFSETQ come from the germline V gene. With V trimmed by 3 bases and J by 6 bases, 10 bases remained unmatched. The CDR3 runs 15 residues. Here the CDR3 DNA reads TGCGCCAGCAGCTCCCTGACAGGGGTGGCTGATGGCTACACCTTC. Residues: CASSSLTGVADGYTF. The complete variable domain, with remaining parts taken from reference TRBV5-1 and TRBJ1-2, reads KAGVTQTPRYLIKTRGQQVTLSCSPISGHRSVSWYQQTPGQGLQFLFEYFSETQRNKGNFPGRFSGRQFSNSRSEMNVSTLELGDSALYLCASSSLTGVADGYTFGSGTRLTVV.

This chain links TRBV10-2 with TRBJ2-1; tentatively, D is TRBD1 (5 bases). Trimming left V 2 bases short and J 5 bases short, with 10 bases between. Per germline, CDR1 WSHSY and CDR2 SAAADI. The CDR3 consists of 14 residues. The CDR3 protein is CASSEVGRDNEQFF. CDR3 nucleotides: TGCGCCAGCAGTGAGGTAGGCAGGGACAATGAGCAGTTCTTC.

The J gene is TRBJ1-5, the V gene TRBV6-5; no clear D. The CDR3 is made up of 15 amino acids. V was trimmed by 0 bases and J by 0 bases, leaving 6 bases between them. Germline CDR1 reads MNHEY; CDR2 reads SVGAGI. The CDR3 DNA is TGTGCCAGCAGTTACTCGCCGGATAGCAATCAGCCCCAGCATTTT. Translating it yields CASSYSPDSNQPQHF.